These 26 T cell receptor beta chains share one sample of origin, sequenced in a study of blood T cell repertoires in COVID-19. Assay used: immunoSEQ multiplex PCR; TCRdb lists only in-frame clones, some missing. Of around 370,000 clones detected, 88% appear once; the ten largest clones hold 0.9% to 1.5%. Sequences were obtained from PBMCs or T cells enriched from blood (not recorded which). All receptors come from a woman younger than 35 who had recovered from COVID-19.

The chain joins TRBV6-4 to TRBJ2-3; 10 positions agree with TRBD2. The trim removed 5 bases at V and 0 bases at J, leaving 5 bases unmatched. Germline values: CDR1 MRHNA, CDR2 SNTAGT. The CDR3 sequence is 16 residues long. The DNA for the CDR3 is TGTGCCAGCAGTTTAACTAGCGGGGAGAGCACAGATACGCAGTATTTT. Its protein product is CASSLTSGESTDTQYF.

This sequence joins TRBV5-1 and TRBJ1-1, with D maybe TRBD1 (5 bases). Germline assignment: CDR1 SGHRS and CDR2 YFSETQ. V dropped 0 bases and J dropped 1 base, with 10 bases sitting between them. The CDR3 has 15 residues. The CDR3 DNA reads as TGCGCCAGCAGCTTGGAATTGACAGAGAACACTGAAGCTTTCTTT. Translation gives CASSLELTENTEAFF. The entire variable domain, with the rest obtained from reference TRBV5-1 and TRBJ1-1, is as follows: KAGVTQTPRYLIKTRGQQVTLSCSPISGHRSVSWYQQTPGQGLQFLFEYFSETQRNKGNFPGRFSGRQFSNSRSEMNVSTLELGDSALYLCASSLELTENTEAFFGQGTRLTVV.

The chain recombines TRBV6-2 or TRBV6-3 with TRBJ2-7; TRBD1 agrees at 8 bases. Germline loops: CDR1 MNHEY, CDR2 SVGEGT. The CDR3 runs 16 residues. The junction had 12 bases not matched to a gene; V was cut back by 5 bases and J by 3 bases. The CDR3 is CASSRGTGPSLYEQYF. CDR3 in DNA: TGTGCCAGCAGTCGAGGGACAGGCCCATCCCTCTACGAGCAGTACTTC.

The chain couples TRBV7-2 to TRBJ2-1, with D hard to call. The germline gives CDR1 SGHTA, CDR2 FQGNSA. The V end was cut by 4 bases, the J end by 6 bases, with 10 bases between. CDR3 size: 13 residues. The CDR3 nucleotides read TGTGCCAGCAGCTCTAAGACACTCAATGAGCAGTTCTTC. Its translation: CASSSKTLNEQFF.

This clone was counted once. The chain couples TRBV5-1 to TRBJ2-1, with 9 positions matching TRBD2. This CDR3 contains 15 residues. Germline CDR1 is SGHRS and CDR2 is YFSETQ. V lost 4 bases, J lost 4 bases, and 6 bases stayed unmatched. CDR3 region: CASSPAGGNYNEQFF. The DNA of the CDR3 is TGCGCCAGCAGCCCCGCGGGGGGGAATTACAATGAGCAGTTCTTC. The full variable domain, rest sourced from reference TRBV5-1 and TRBJ2-1, is KAGVTQTPRYLIKTRGQQVTLSCSPISGHRSVSWYQQTPGQGLQFLFEYFSETQRNKGNFPGRFSGRQFSNSRSEMNVSTLELGDSALYLCASSPAGGNYNEQFFGPGTRLTVL.

J is TRBJ2-1 and V is TRBV10-3; D is perhaps TRBD2 (7 bases). CDR1 is ENHRY and CDR2 is SYGVKD in the germline V gene. The CDR3 runs to 13 residues. V gave up 11 bases and J gave up 8 bases, with 19 bases separating them. The DNA for the CDR3 is TGTGCCGCCTTACGGGGGGCTGGGGATGAGCAGTTCTTC. Translated, it gives CAALRGAGDEQFF.

This sequence joins TRBV19 and TRBJ2-1, with 7 bases fitting TRBD2. V trimming: 6 bases; J trimming: 7 bases; junction bases outside the gene matches: 9. The length of the CDR3 is 14 residues. Germline loops: CDR1 LNHDA, CDR2 SQIVND (reference sequence). CDR3 in DNA: TGTGCCAGTAGCATCGGGACTAAGGGGAATGAGCAGTTCTTC. Translation gives CASSIGTKGNEQFF. Looking up the rest from reference TRBV19 and TRBJ2-1 gives the full variable domain: DGGITQSPKYLFRKEGQNVTLSCEQNLNHDAMYWYRQDPGQGLRLIYYSQIVNDFQKGDIAEGYSVSREKKESFPLTVTSAQKNPTAFYLCASSIGTKGNEQFFGPGTRLTVL.

This clone was recorded once. The rearrangement uses TRBV19 and TRBJ2-3, with 11 bases identical to TRBD2. The CDR3 extends over 17 amino acids. J was trimmed by 9 bases and V by 2 bases; bases with no gene match: 13. Germline V gene lookup returns CDR1 LNHDA and CDR2 SQIVND (reference sequence). This chain's CDR3 is CASSISLLAGGQSTQYF. CDR3 bases: TGTGCCAGTAGTATAAGTCTCCTAGCGGGGGGTCAGAGCACGCAGTATTTT. The full variable domain, with the rest looked up from reference TRBV19 and TRBJ2-3, is DGGITQSPKYLFRKEGQNVTLSCEQNLNHDAMYWYRQDPGQGLRLIYYSQIVNDFQKGDIAEGYSVSREKKESFPLTVTSAQKNPTAFYLCASSISLLAGGQSTQYFGPGTRLTVL.

This chain links TRBV28 with TRBJ1-4; D perhaps matches TRBD1 (6 bases). The V and J ends lost 7 bases and 5 bases respectively, with 17 bases between them. The V gene's germline CDR1 is MDHEN and CDR2 SYDVKM. The CDR3 is 15 amino acids. CDR3 in amino acids: CASNLGAGPNEKLFF. CDR3 DNA sequence: TGTGCCAGCAATCTGGGGGCAGGGCCGAATGAAAAACTGTTTTTT.

The CDR3 DNA sequence: TGTGCCAGCAGCCCTAGTCTGTCCTACTACAATGAGCAGTTCTTC. It translates to CASSPSLSYYNEQFF. J is TRBJ2-1 and V is TRBV7-3; D not certain. CDR1 and CDR2 (germline): SGHTA, FQGTGA. The CDR3 spans 15 residues. Between the trimmed V and J ends, which lost 5 bases and 3 bases, there was a span of 14 bases.

The chain carries TRBV7-2 and TRBJ1-6; TRBD1 aligns across 7 bases. The V gene's germline CDR1 is SGHTA and CDR2 FQGNSA. The J segment lost 7 bases and the V segment lost 7 bases, leaving 10 bases of the junction unmatched. CDR3 length: 15 amino acids. The CDR3 reads CASNQSTGKNSPLHF. CDR3 DNA: TGTGCCAGCAATCAATCGACAGGGAAAAATTCACCCCTCCACTTT.

The chain joins TRBV7-3 to TRBJ2-3; 7 bases fit TRBD1. Germline-derived CDR1 and CDR2 are SGHTA and FQGTGA. The CDR3 loop spans 13 amino acids. V shed 4 bases, J shed 4 bases, and the junction held 2 bases outside the gene matches. CDR3 DNA sequence: TGTGCCAGCAGCTCACAGGGGCCAGATACGCAGTATTTT. Translated, it gives CASSSQGPDTQYF.

V is TRBV18 and J is TRBJ2-7; possible D gene TRBD2, 6 bases. The CDR3 spans 15 residues. CDR1 and CDR2 (germline): KGHSH, LQKENI. Trimming cost V 3 bases and J 2 bases, with 14 bases left between them. CDR3 sequence (DNA): TGTGCCAGCTCACCGGACGGGGACTTAACCTACGAGCAGTACTTC. Residues: CASSPDGDLTYEQYF.

The chain uses TRBV29-1 and TRBJ1-5, with D uncertain. Germline CDR1 and CDR2: SQVTM and ANQGSEA. The CDR3 totals 13 residues. Trimming left V 4 bases short and J 2 bases short, with 9 bases between. CDR3 DNA: TGCAGCGTTGGGCAGCGAGGCAATCAGCCCCAGCATTTT. The encoded protein is CSVGQRGNQPQHF.

The chain carries TRBV18 and TRBJ1-4; D unclear. Trimming shortened V by 6 bases and J by 5 bases, and 7 bases separated the two germline ends. From germline, CDR1 is KGHSH and CDR2 LQKENI. The CDR3 totals 12 residues. CDR3 in amino acids: CASSEANEKLFF. CDR3 in DNA: TGTGCCAGCTCGGAAGCGAATGAAAAACTGTTTTTT.

This clone was picked up one time. This chain links TRBV30 with TRBJ2-2; D is uncertain. In germline, CDR1 is GTSNPN, CDR2 SVGIG (reference sequence). The V and J ends lost 3 bases and 6 bases respectively, with 11 bases between them. CDR3 length equals 13 residues. This chain's CDR3 is CAWRSRLSGELFF. The CDR3 region has the DNA TGTGCCTGGAGGTCTCGGTTGTCCGGGGAGCTGTTTTTT.

This chain connects TRBV7-2 to TRBJ2-3; D possibly corresponds to TRBD1 (5 bases). Germline CDR1 reads SGHTA; CDR2 reads FQGNSA. The CDR3 extends over 13 amino acids. Trimming took off 4 bases at V and 4 bases at J, with 9 bases between the two ends. The CDR3 nucleotides are TGTGCCAGCAGCTCGCAGGGTTCAGATACGCAGTATTTT. This gives the protein CASSSQGSDTQYF.

The chain carries TRBV3-1 (or the pseudogene TRBV3-2) and TRBJ1-1; D is unresolved. Germline values: CDR1 LGHDT, CDR2 YNNKEL (reference sequence). The CDR3 totals 13 residues. Trimming removed 0 bases at V and 2 bases at J, with 4 bases between. This CDR3 reads CASSQDLNTEAFF. Here the CDR3 DNA reads TGTGCCAGCAGCCAAGATCTAAACACTGAAGCTTTCTTT.

This chain links TRBV4-1 with TRBJ1-3; 10 nucleotides match TRBD1. Germline lookup yields CDR1 MGHRA and CDR2 YSYEKL. This CDR3 is built from 16 residues. Germline trimming cut 4 bases from V and 0 bases from J; bases unmatched to any gene: 3. The CDR3: CASSPRTGGSGNTIYF. DNA of the CDR3: TGCGCCAGCAGCCCCCGGACAGGGGGCTCTGGAAACACCATATATTTT.

The genes are TRBV11-3 and TRBJ1-1; TRBD1 aligns across 9 bases. This CDR3 contains 16 residues. Germline assignment: CDR1 SGHNT and CDR2 YENEEA. V lost 4 bases and J lost 0; bases outside the gene matches: 6. The CDR3 DNA is TGTGCCAGCAGCTCAAGGACAGGGGTCATGAACACTGAAGCTTTCTTT. Its translation: CASSSRTGVMNTEAFF.

The V and J genes are TRBV12-3 or TRBV12-4 and TRBJ2-7; 11 nucleotides align to TRBD1. J lost 3 bases, V lost 5 bases, and 0 bases had no gene match. The CDR3 length is 13 residues. CDR3 region: CASSGTGGYEQYF. CDR3 DNA: TGTGCCAGCAGTGGGACAGGGGGCTACGAGCAGTACTTC.

This clone occurred once. This rearrangement joins TRBV28 to TRBJ2-1, with D perhaps TRBD1 (7 bases). V lost 9 bases to trimming and J lost 4 bases, with 13 bases between them. In germline, CDR1 is MDHEN, CDR2 SYDVKM. The CDR3 has 13 amino acids. CDR3 in DNA: TGTGCCAGTTCCCCAGGGGGGTACAATGAGCAGTTCTTC. It specifies CASSPGGYNEQFF.

The V call is TRBV7-9, the J call TRBJ1-4; D gene uncertain. The CDR3 sequence is 14 residues long. The germline V and J ends were trimmed by 3 bases and 3 bases, with 8 bases remaining between them. Germline V gene data show CDR1 as SEHNR and CDR2 as FQNEAQ (reference sequence). The CDR3 nucleotides are TGTGCCAGCAGCTTTGACATCGCTAATGAAAAACTGTTTTTT. Its protein is CASSFDIANEKLFF.

J is TRBJ2-1 and V is TRBV4-3, with a weak D call TRBD2 (5 bases). The germline V gene has CDR1 LGHNA and CDR2 YSLEER. Trimming removed 0 bases at V and 0 bases at J, with 9 bases between. This CDR3 spans 16 amino acids. CDR3 in amino acids: CASSQDGAASYNEQFF. The CDR3 DNA is TGCGCCAGCAGCCAAGATGGAGCGGCCTCCTACAATGAGCAGTTCTTC.

For the CDR3, the DNA is TGTGCCAGCAGCTTGGCGACAGGGTCGGTACAGCCCCAGCATTTT. Protein sequence: CASSLATGSVQPQHF. The chain has TRBV5-6 and TRBJ1-5; TRBD1 aligns across 7 bases. This CDR3 contains 15 residues. The V segment lost 0 bases and the J segment 7 bases; nucleotides outside the gene matches: 7. The germline V gene has CDR1 SGHDT and CDR2 YYEEEE. Full variable domain (outside the CDR3, taken from reference TRBV5-6 and TRBJ1-5): DAGVTQSPTHLIKTRGQQVTLRCSPKSGHDTVSWYQQALGQGPQFIFQYYEEEERQRGNFPDRFSGHQFPNYSSELNVNALLLGDSALYLCASSLATGSVQPQHFGDGTRLSIL.

This clone was seen only once. The chain couples TRBV2 to TRBJ2-2; D unclear. Per germline, CDR1 SNHLY and CDR2 FYNNEI. The CDR3 consists of 15 residues. V was cut by 3 bases and J by 5 bases, with 13 bases left in between. The CDR3: CASSERLGTTGELFF. The DNA of the CDR3 is TGTGCCAGCAGTGAGCGGTTAGGAACAACCGGGGAGCTGTTTTTT.